Listed below are T cell receptor beta chains from one sample, sequenced in a study of cytomegalovirus exposure and HLA in healthy donors. Profiling relied on immunoSEQ multiplex PCR, and the TCRdb table lists in-frame clones only, not all of them. The table includes 170,000 or so clones, about four fifths detected once. Material for sequencing was PBMCs. These receptors all come from a girl between 10 and 17 years old in good health and CMV-seropositive. Each CDR3 is given without its conserved first and last residue. The order of the fields is CDR3 protein, V gene, J gene.

ASSAEGGTSNEQF	TRBV9	TRBJ2-1
AISEPLQGWDEQF	TRBV10-3	TRBJ2-1
ASSLTYYGYT	TRBV7-9	TRBJ1-2
ASSIGDRPVYGYT	TRBV19	TRBJ1-2
ASSMFSGTEGYT	TRBV19	TRBJ1-2
ASSPDTGYNEKLF	TRBV9	TRBJ1-4
ASSDSGREDNEQF	TRBV5-6	TRBJ2-1
ASSSTLHLADTQY	TRBV7-9	TRBJ2-3
ASSAGQGAPYEQY	TRBV5-1	TRBJ2-7
AWSPHPSSYEQY	TRBV30	TRBJ2-7
ASSLKGVELNTGELF	TRBV7-3	TRBJ2-2
ASSPPRGASGTSTDTQY	TRBV7-9	TRBJ2-3
ASSLATGNTEAF	TRBV5-4	TRBJ1-1
ASSGDTGYT	TRBV2	TRBJ1-2
ASSAEGDEAF	TRBV9	TRBJ1-1
ATSRGPDGYT	TRBV15	TRBJ1-2
SVEASGGAGPYNEQF	TRBV29-1	TRBJ2-1
ASSILGRRGYGGELF	TRBV7-9	TRBJ2-2
ASSQEGGAGANYEQY	TRBV4-1	TRBJ2-7
ASSMWTSTTGELF	TRBV19	TRBJ2-2
ASSWDRNYGYT	TRBV5-6	TRBJ1-2
ASSLTGGRYGYT	TRBV6-5	TRBJ1-2
ASSLLIRGGLENEQF	TRBV7-3	TRBJ2-1
ASSLSGGDIPEQF	TRBV5-8	TRBJ2-1
ASNSGGKGPGELF	TRBV6-5	TRBJ2-2
ASSFGGRKTQY	TRBV13	TRBJ2-5
ASSGGGGGITDTQY	TRBV9	TRBJ2-3
ASRPGEIYEQY	TRBV6-6	TRBJ2-7
ASSPWNTGELF	TRBV7-7	TRBJ2-2
ASSQGQANYGYT	TRBV4-1	TRBJ1-2
ASSEFGGRDTQY	TRBV25-1	TRBJ2-3
ASSLSSLGTVHYEQY	TRBV11-3	TRBJ2-7
ATSRDLQGGGEQY	TRBV15	TRBJ2-5
SSSPWTGGDYGYT	TRBV7-9	TRBJ1-2
ASSYTGVIGGYT	TRBV6-5	TRBJ1-2
ASSQMGLAAYNEQF	TRBV4-1	TRBJ2-1
ASSQDLGGTNTEAF	TRBV14	TRBJ1-1
SVDGYNEQF	TRBV20-1	TRBJ2-1
ASSSGTGNTQY	TRBV11-2	TRBJ2-3